This T cell receptor beta chain comes out of a study of type 1 regulatory T cells. At the level of the study: T-allo10 is a Tr1-enriched, alloantigen-specific CD4 T cell product made in vitro.

As to this clonotype: The target antigen is unknown.

TCRdb re-called the reads through MiXCR, storing one row per CDR3 protein. The table has 60,000 to 70,000 distinct CDR3 sequences, around 68% seen once. Germline CDR1 is DFQATT and CDR2 is SNEGSKA (reference sequence). CDR3 length equals 13 residues. The V end was cut by 5 bases, the J end by 0 bases, with 9 bases between. T-allo10 cells from the graft donor were described as anergic, host-alloantigen-specific, and alloantigen-specific suppressors. Sequenced sample: cultured T cells, either the whole culture or a sorted T cell fraction (not recorded which). Subset described: Tr1-enriched cell product generated in vitro against host alloantigens. The chain is built from TRBV20-1 and TRBJ2-3; D perhaps matches TRBD2 (5 bases). This clonotype was sampled from a human donor in good health. Written as DNA, the CDR3 is TGCAGTGCTCCCGGGATTAGCACAGATACGCAGTATTTT. Amino acid sequence: CSAPGISTDTQYF.